This is a list of T cell receptor beta chains from one sample in a study of T-cell reconstitution after alpha-beta-depleted transplantation in children. TCRdb reanalysed the PCR reads using MiXCR and keeps one entry per CDR3 protein. This table has approximately 420,000 distinct CDR3 sequences, 11% appearing once. Material: PBMCs from the stem cell graft donor, obtained from the stem cell graft. The receptors originated from a human donor who donated a stem cell graft to a child with acute myeloid leukemia. Both conserved end residues are part of each CDR3. The order of the fields is clone size, J gene, V gene, D gene, CDR3 DNA, CDR3 protein. A D gene is named only where the DNA matches it firmly. Clone size is given for some rows only: seen once, a few or many times, or a class if the clone is expanded.

-,TRBJ2-6,TRBV6-2/TRBV6-3,-,TGTGCCAGCAGTGACCCCCGGTCTGGGGCCAACGTCCTGACTTTC,CASSDPRSGANVLTF
few,TRBJ2-1,TRBV7-8,TRBD2,TGTGCCAGCAGCTATGGCGGGGAGGGCTCCTACAATGAGCAGTTCTTC,CASSYGGEGSYNEQFF
many,TRBJ2-3,TRBV7-3,-,TGTGCCAGCAGCTTAAGTGGGACTACAGATACGCAGTATTTT,CASSLSGTTDTQYF
few,TRBJ2-2,TRBV12-3/TRBV12-4,-,TGTGCCAGCAGTTTCAGGGAGGCCGGGGAGCTGTTTTTT,CASSFREAGELFF
many,TRBJ1-2,TRBV10-3,-,TGTGCCATCACCGATACTGGGAGGGGGGCTTTGCTCGATGGCTACACCTTC,CAITDTGRGALLDGYTF
few,TRBJ2-1,TRBV7-2,TRBD1,TGTGCCAGCAGCCAAAGTGGGGCAGGGGGATGGAATGAGCAGTTCTTC,CASSQSGAGGWNEQFF
-,TRBJ1-1,TRBV6-1,TRBD1,TGTGCCAGCAGCCCGGGACAGGCGATTGAAGCTTTCTTT,CASSPGQAIEAFF
many,TRBJ1-6,TRBV10-3,TRBD1,TGTGCCGGTGGGACAGTAAATTCACCCCTCCACTTT,CAGGTVNSPLHF
many,TRBJ2-3,TRBV18,-,TGTGCCAGCTCACCACCGCTCCAGGGCACAGATACGCAGTATTTT,CASSPPLQGTDTQYF
-,TRBJ2-1,TRBV27,-,TGTGCCAGCAGTTTATATGGCAGGGGCTCCTACAATGAGCAGTTCTTC,CASSLYGRGSYNEQFF
-,TRBJ2-6,TRBV5-1,-,TGCGCCAGCAGCTTGGCCCCCGGGGGGCGTGGGGCCAACGTCCTGACTTTC,CASSLAPGGRGANVLTF
few,TRBJ2-7,TRBV5-1,-,TGCGCCAGCAGCTTGCAAGTCGGCCTCTCCTACGAGCAGTACTTC,CASSLQVGLSYEQYF
-,TRBJ1-2,TRBV7-2,-,TGTGCCAGCAGCGACCTTTTTTCTCGCGACGTCGCCTTC,CASSDLFSRDVAF
-,TRBJ1-2,TRBV27,TRBD1,TGTGCCAGCAGTTACAGGGGTTACTATGGCTACACCTTC,CASSYRGYYGYTF
many,TRBJ2-7,TRBV19,TRBD2,TGTGCCAGTAGTATTCGTACTAGCGGCGAGCAGTACTTC,CASSIRTSGEQYF
many,TRBJ2-3,TRBV12-3/TRBV12-4,TRBD2,TGTGCCAGCAGAGAGACTAGCGGGACCACAGATACGCAGTATTTT,CASRETSGTTDTQYF
few,TRBJ2-1,TRBV5-1,TRBD2,TGCGCCAGCAGCATCGGACTAGCGGACAATGAGCAGTTCTTC,CASSIGLADNEQFF
few,TRBJ2-3,TRBV5-1,-,TGCGCCAGCAGCTTAGTAGGTCAGTCGGGGCCTGGGGGAGATACGCAGTATTTT,CASSLVGQSGPGGDTQYF
few,TRBJ1-1,TRBV5-5,-,TGTGCCAGCAGAAAAGTGGGGGGCACTGAAGCTTTCTTT,CASRKVGGTEAFF
few,TRBJ2-3,TRBV11-3,TRBD2,TGTGCCAGCAGCCCCCGGACTAGCGACTGCACAGATACGCAGTATTTT,CASSPRTSDCTDTQYF
-,TRBJ2-2,TRBV7-2,-,TGTGCCAGCAGCTTAGCTTTCCTAAACCAGAACACCGGGGAGCTGTTTTTT,CASSLAFLNQNTGELFF
-,TRBJ2-7,TRBV27,TRBD1,TGTGCCAGCAGCCCCCCGGGACAGGGAGACGAGCAGTACTTC,CASSPPGQGDEQYF
few,TRBJ1-2,TRBV6-2/TRBV6-3,-,TGTGCCAGCACGACTCCAGCGTTGGATGGCTACACCTTC,CASTTPALDGYTF
few,TRBJ2-5,TRBV20-1,-,TGCAGTGCTAGAGATTTGGCTAGACAAGAGACCCAGTACTTC,CSARDLARQETQYF
-,TRBJ2-5,TRBV2,-,TGTGCCAGCAGCGGGAGACGGGCGTTAGAGACCCAGTACTTC,CASSGRRALETQYF
-,TRBJ1-2,TRBV9,-,TGTGCCAGCAGCGTAGGGGGCGCGGACTATGGCTACACCTTC,CASSVGGADYGYTF
many,TRBJ2-5,TRBV25-1,TRBD2,TGTGCCAGCAGTGAATATTCTAGCGGGGGCCCCCAAGAGACCCAGTACTTC,CASSEYSSGGPQETQYF
-,TRBJ2-7,TRBV30,-,TGTGCCTGGAGGGCCCCGGGCTCCTACGAGCAGTACTTC,CAWRAPGSYEQYF
many,TRBJ1-4,TRBV20-1,-,TGCAGTGCTAGTCACAGGGATGAAAAACTGTTTTTT,CSASHRDEKLFF
-,TRBJ2-1,TRBV7-2,-,TGTGCCAGCAGCTCCGGACGGACCTCCTACAATGAGCAGTTCTTC,CASSSGRTSYNEQFF
-,TRBJ1-6,TRBV9,-,TGTGCCAGCAGCCCTAGAGTGACTCATACTAATTCACCCCTCCACTTT,CASSPRVTHTNSPLHF
-,TRBJ2-3,TRBV20-1,-,TGCAGTGCTAGTGCGACTAGTGGGAGCACAGATACGCAGTATTTT,CSASATSGSTDTQYF
few,TRBJ1-1,TRBV5-1,-,TGCGCCAGCAGCTTGGTGGACGCCCTCCTCGGGGCTGAAGCTTTCTTT,CASSLVDALLGAEAFF
-,TRBJ1-4,TRBV5-1,-,TGCGCCAGCAGAAATCGGGGGGAGAGGAATGAAAAACTGTTTTTT,CASRNRGERNEKLFF
-,TRBJ2-5,TRBV6-8,-,TGTGCCAGCAGCAAAGAGGGGGACGGCCAGCCCGGGGGTGGCCAGTACTTC,CASSKEGDGQPGGGQYF
few,TRBJ2-2,TRBV2,-,TGTGCCAGCATATCTTATACGCAGAACACCGGGGAGCTGTTTTTT,CASISYTQNTGELFF
-,TRBJ2-5,TRBV10-3,TRBD2,TGTGCCATCAGTGAGTCGAATAGCGGGAGCCAAGAGACCCAGTACTTC,CAISESNSGSQETQYF
-,TRBJ2-5,TRBV7-3,TRBD1,TGTGCCAGCAGCCCCTCGGGGGACAGGGAAGAGACCCAGTACTTC,CASSPSGDREETQYF
few,TRBJ2-2,TRBV5-1,TRBD2,TGCGCCAGCAGACGAGTCCTGGGAGGGACCGGGGAGCTGTTTTTT,CASRRVLGGTGELFF
few,TRBJ1-2,TRBV12-3/TRBV12-4,-,TGTGCCAGCAGTATTTCAGGGACCTATGGCTACACCTTT,CASSISGTYGYTF
few,TRBJ2-1,TRBV7-2,TRBD2,TGTGCCAGCAGCTCCCCTCTGGCTAGCGGGGGGGCTGAGCAGTTCTTC,CASSSPLASGGAEQFF
many,TRBJ1-1,TRBV6-4,-,TGTGCCAGCAAAGACAGGCTGAACACTGAAGCTTTCTTT,CASKDRLNTEAFF
few,TRBJ1-2,TRBV6-1,-,TGTGCCAGCGGTGAAGCAAGGGGGAACAAGGCCTATGGCTACACCTTC,CASGEARGNKAYGYTF
-,TRBJ2-5,TRBV7-9,-,TGTGCCAGCAGCTTAGCGAAGTACCAAGAGACCCAGTACTTC,CASSLAKYQETQYF